A single sample gave rise to the 10 T cell receptor beta chains below, sequenced in a study of blood T cell repertoires in COVID-19. Assay used: immunoSEQ multiplex PCR; TCRdb lists only in-frame clones, some missing. The sample contains roughly 290,000 clones, about nine tenths of which appear only once. The sample was peripheral blood. These receptors all stem from a woman aged 60-75 years with acute or convalescent COVID-19.

The chain is built from TRBV7-2 and TRBJ1-5, with D perhaps matching TRBD1 (6 bases). CDR3 length: 18 residues. With 2 bases removed from V and 2 bases from J, the gap between germline ends came to 19 bases. Germline CDR1 and CDR2: SGHTA and FQGNSA. The CDR3 reads CASSLRTAGTFGNQPQHF. CDR3 coding DNA: TGTGCCAGCAGCTTAAGGACAGCGGGGACTTTCGGCAATCAGCCCCAGCATTTT.

V is TRBV28 and J is TRBJ1-2, with 8 bases fitting TRBD1. CDR3 length: 14 amino acids. Per the germline V gene, CDR1 is MDHEN and CDR2 is SYDVKM. V lost 5 bases to trimming and J lost 4 bases; unmatched junction nucleotides: 6. For the CDR3, the DNA is TGTGCCAGCAGTCTCCAGGGGGCCCTCTATGGCTACACCTTC. Its translation is CASSLQGALYGYTF.

This clone was counted once. The genes are TRBV5-4 and TRBJ2-2, with a tentative D call TRBD1 (5 bases). Trimming pared 0 bases from V and 6 bases from J, leaving 6 bases between. CDR1 is SGHNT, CDR2 YYREEE, per germline (reference sequence). This CDR3 comprises 13 residues. CDR3 DNA: TGTGCCAGCAGCTTGGGGGGCTCCGGGGAGCTGTTTTTT. Its translation: CASSLGGSGELFF. Combining the CDR3 with reference TRBV5-4 and TRBJ2-2 gives the whole variable domain ETGVTQSPTHLIKTRGQQVTLRCSSQSGHNTVSWYQQALGQGPQFIFQYYREEENGRGNFPPRFSGLQFPNYSSELNVNALELDDSALYLCASSLGGSGELFFGEGSRLTVL.

The V call is TRBV29-1, the J call TRBJ1-2; perhaps TRBD1 as D (5 bases). Germline loops: CDR1 SQVTM, CDR2 ANQGSEA. CDR3 length: 11 residues. The V end lost 6 bases, the J end lost 4 bases, and 9 bases lay between the germline ends. CDR3 residues: CSVWGGYGYTF. The CDR3 DNA follows: TGCAGCGTCTGGGGGGGCTATGGCTACACCTTC.

The chain has TRBV7-9 and TRBJ1-4; D may be TRBD1 (5 bases). This CDR3 is built from 15 residues. Germline V CDR1 and CDR2: SEHNR, FQNEAQ (reference sequence). Deletions cut 5 bases from V and 4 bases from J, with 14 bases between. CDR3 in DNA: TGTGCCAGCAGCCAGTTGGACGGGGGTAATGAAAAACTGTTTTTT. This encodes CASSQLDGGNEKLFF.

In regard to this clone: At the DNA level, this CDR3 is encoded by other sequences in the same sample as well. The chain is built from TRBV4-1 and TRBJ1-2, with a weak D call TRBD1 (6 bases). CDR3 length equals 13 residues. V lost 2 bases, J lost 4 bases, and 8 bases lay in between. CDR1 and CDR2 from the germline V gene are MGHRA and YSYEKL. In DNA form, the CDR3 reads TGCGCCAGCAGCCAAACAGGGTTCTATGGCTACACCTTC. Translating it yields CASSQTGFYGYTF.

This chain's CDR3 is CASSPGSSYEQYF. The CDR3 DNA follows: TGTGCCAGCAGTCCTGGGAGCTCCTACGAGCAGTACTTC. The chain couples TRBV28 to TRBJ2-7, with D possibly TRBD2 on 5 matching bases. Germline V gene data show CDR1 as MDHEN and CDR2 as SYDVKM. The CDR3 has 13 residues. Trimming stripped 5 bases from V and 0 bases from J, with 8 bases between. Together with reference TRBV28 and TRBJ2-7, the CDR3 gives the full variable domain: DVKVTQSSRYLVKRTGEKVFLECVQDMDHENMFWYRQDPGLGLRLIYFSYDVKMKEKGDIPEGYSVSREKKERFSLILESASTNQTSMYLCASSPGSSYEQYFGPGTRLTVT.

This chain joins TRBV9 and TRBJ1-1; TRBD1 aligns across 10 bases. Per the germline V gene, CDR1 is SGDLS and CDR2 is YYNGEE. The CDR3 has 14 amino acids. V was clipped by 0 bases and J by 11 bases; unmatched bases: 7. This CDR3 is CASSVGGTGEGAFF. CDR3 DNA sequence: TGTGCCAGCAGCGTAGGTGGGACAGGGGAGGGGGCTTTCTTT.

Only a few counts were recorded for this clone. The chain employs TRBV14 and TRBJ1-2; 7 nucleotides match TRBD1. Germline V CDR1 and CDR2: SGHDN, FVKESK. CDR3 size: 14 residues. V was pared by 1 base and J by 7 bases, with 6 bases of the junction left unmatched. The CDR3 DNA follows: TGTGCCAGCAGCCAAGCCAGGACAGGCTCTGGCTACACCTTC. Protein sequence: CASSQARTGSGYTF.

The chain carries TRBV9 and TRBJ2-2; 7 bases line up with TRBD1. The ends lost 4 bases at V and 8 bases at J; junction bases unmatched: 5. Germline CDR1 SGDLS, CDR2 YYNGEE. CDR3 length equals 13 residues. CDR3 sequence (DNA): TGTGCCAGCAGCTTAAGACAGGGTGGGGAGCTGTTTTTT. Protein product: CASSLRQGGELFF. The whole variable domain, filled in from reference TRBV9 and TRBJ2-2, reads DSGVTQTPKHLITATGQRVTLRCSPRSGDLSVYWYQQSLDQGLQFLIQYYNGEERAKGNILERFSAQQFPDLHSELNLSSLELGDSALYFCASSLRQGGELFFGEGSRLTVL.